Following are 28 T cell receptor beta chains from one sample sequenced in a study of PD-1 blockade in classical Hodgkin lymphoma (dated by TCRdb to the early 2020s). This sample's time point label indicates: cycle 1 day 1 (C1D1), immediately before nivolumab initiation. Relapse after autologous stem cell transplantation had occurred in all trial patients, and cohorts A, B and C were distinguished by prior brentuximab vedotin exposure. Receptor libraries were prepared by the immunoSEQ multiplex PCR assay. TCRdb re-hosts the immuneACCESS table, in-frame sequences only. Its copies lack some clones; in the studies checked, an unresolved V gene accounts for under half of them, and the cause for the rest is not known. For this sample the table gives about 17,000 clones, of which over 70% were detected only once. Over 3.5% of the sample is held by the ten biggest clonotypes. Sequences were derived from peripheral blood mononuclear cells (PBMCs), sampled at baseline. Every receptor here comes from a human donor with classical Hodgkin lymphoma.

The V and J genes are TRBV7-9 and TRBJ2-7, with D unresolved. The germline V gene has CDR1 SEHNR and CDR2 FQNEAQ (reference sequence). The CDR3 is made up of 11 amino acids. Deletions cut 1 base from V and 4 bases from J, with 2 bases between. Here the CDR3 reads CASSLVYEQYF. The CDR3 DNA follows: TGTGCCAGCAGCTTAGTTTACGAGCAGTACTTC.

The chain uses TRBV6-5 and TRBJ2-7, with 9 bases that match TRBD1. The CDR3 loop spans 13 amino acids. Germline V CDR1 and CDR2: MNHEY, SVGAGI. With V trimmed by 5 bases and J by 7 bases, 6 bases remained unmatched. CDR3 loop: CASSRTGAGEQYF. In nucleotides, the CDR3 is TGTGCCAGCAGTCGGACAGGGGCAGGTGAGCAGTACTTC.

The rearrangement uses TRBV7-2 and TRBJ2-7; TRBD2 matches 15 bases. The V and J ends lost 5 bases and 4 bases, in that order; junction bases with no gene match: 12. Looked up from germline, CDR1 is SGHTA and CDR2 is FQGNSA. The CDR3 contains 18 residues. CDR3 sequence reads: CASSLQRTSGGALYEQYF. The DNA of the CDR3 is TGTGCCAGCAGCCTTCAGAGGACTAGCGGGGGGGCCCTTTACGAGCAGTACTTC. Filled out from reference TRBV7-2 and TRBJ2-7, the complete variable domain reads GAGVSQSPSNKVTEKGKDVELRCDPISGHTALYWYRQSLGQGLEFLIYFQGNSAPDKSGLPSDRFSAERTGGSVSTLTIQRTQQEDSAVYLCASSLQRTSGGALYEQYFGPGTRLTVT.

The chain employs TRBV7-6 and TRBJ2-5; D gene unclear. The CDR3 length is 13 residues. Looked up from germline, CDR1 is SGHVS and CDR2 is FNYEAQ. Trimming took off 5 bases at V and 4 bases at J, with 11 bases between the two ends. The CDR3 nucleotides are TGTGCCAGCAGCCCCCACCCTTCAGAGACCCAGTACTTC. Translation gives CASSPHPSETQYF.

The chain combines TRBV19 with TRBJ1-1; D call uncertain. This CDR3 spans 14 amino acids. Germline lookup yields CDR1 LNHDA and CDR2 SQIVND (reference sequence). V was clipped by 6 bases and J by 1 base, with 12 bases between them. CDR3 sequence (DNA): TGTGCCAGTAGCATGATCCTCTCGAACACTGAAGCTTTCTTT. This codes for CASSMILSNTEAFF.

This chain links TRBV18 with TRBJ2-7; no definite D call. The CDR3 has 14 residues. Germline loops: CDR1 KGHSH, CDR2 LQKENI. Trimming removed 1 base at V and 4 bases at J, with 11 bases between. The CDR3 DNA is TGTGCCAGCTCACCACGTGCAGGCCAGTACGAGCAGTACTTC. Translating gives CASSPRAGQYEQYF.

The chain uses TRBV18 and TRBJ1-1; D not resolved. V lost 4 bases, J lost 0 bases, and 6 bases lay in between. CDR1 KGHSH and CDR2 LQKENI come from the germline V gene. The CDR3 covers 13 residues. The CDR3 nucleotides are TGTGCCAGCTCACGATCTATGAACACTGAAGCTTTCTTT. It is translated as CASSRSMNTEAFF.

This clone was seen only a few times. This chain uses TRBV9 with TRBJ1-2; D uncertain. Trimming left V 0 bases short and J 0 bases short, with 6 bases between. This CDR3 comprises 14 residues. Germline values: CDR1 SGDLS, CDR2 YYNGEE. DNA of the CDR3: TGTGCCAGCAGCGTAGCTGGGGCTAACTATGGCTACACCTTC. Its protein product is CASSVAGANYGYTF.

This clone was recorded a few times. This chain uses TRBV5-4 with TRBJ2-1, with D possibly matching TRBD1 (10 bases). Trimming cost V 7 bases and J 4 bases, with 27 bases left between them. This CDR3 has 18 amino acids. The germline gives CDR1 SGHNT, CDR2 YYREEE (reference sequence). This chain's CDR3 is CASRQGALGREGYNEQFF. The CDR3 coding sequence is TGTGCCAGCCGACAGGGGGCGCTGGGGCGGGAGGGGTACAATGAGCAGTTCTTC.

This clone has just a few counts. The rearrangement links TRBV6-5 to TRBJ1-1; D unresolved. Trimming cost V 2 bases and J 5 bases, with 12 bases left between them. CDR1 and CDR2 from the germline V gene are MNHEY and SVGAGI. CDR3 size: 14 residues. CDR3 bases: TGTGCCAGCAGTTACGCTGGCCGAGGAACTGAAGCTTTCTTT. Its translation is CASSYAGRGTEAFF.

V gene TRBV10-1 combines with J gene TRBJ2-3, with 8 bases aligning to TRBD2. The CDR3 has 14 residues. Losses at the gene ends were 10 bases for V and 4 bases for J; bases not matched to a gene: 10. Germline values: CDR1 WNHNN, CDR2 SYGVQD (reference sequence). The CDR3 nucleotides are TGCGCCACCGCGACGGGGGGGCCCCCAGATACGCAGTATTTT. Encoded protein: CATATGGPPDTQYF.

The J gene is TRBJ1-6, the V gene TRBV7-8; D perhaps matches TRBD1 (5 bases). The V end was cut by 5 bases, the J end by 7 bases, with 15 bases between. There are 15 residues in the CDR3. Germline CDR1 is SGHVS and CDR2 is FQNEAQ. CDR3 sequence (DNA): TGTGCCAGCAGCGGACCGGCCGGGACCAATTCACCCCTCCACTTT. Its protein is CASSGPAGTNSPLHF.

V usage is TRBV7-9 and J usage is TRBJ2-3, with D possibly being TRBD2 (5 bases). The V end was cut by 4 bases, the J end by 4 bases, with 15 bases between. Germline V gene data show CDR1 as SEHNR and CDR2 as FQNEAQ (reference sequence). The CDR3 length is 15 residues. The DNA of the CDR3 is TGTGCCAGCAGCTCCGGCTGGCTGGAGGCAGATACGCAGTATTTT. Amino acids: CASSSGWLEADTQYF.

In DNA, the CDR3 is TGTGCCAGTTCGGGACTAGCGGCTTCGAATGAGCAGTTCTTC. Its protein is CASSGLAASNEQFF. The J gene is TRBJ2-1, the V gene TRBV19; 11 bases line up with TRBD2. Germline V CDR1 and CDR2: LNHDA, SQIVND (reference sequence). V was clipped by 8 bases and J by 7 bases; unmatched bases: 7. This CDR3 comprises 14 residues.

As DNA, the CDR3 is TGTGCCTGGACCCACGTAGTGGCTTACGAGACCCAGTACTTC. Protein sequence: CAWTHVVAYETQYF. The V gene is TRBV30, the J gene TRBJ2-5; D not certain. The CDR3 extends over 14 amino acids. V was trimmed by 4 bases and J by 5 bases, leaving 17 bases between them. CDR1 is GTSNPN and CDR2 is SVGIG in the germline V gene (reference sequence).

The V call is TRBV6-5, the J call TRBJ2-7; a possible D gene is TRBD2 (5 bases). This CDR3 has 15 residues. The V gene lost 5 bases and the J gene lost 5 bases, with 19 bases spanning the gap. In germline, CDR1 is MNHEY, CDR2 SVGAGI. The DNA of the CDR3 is TGTGCCAGCAGTCAAGGGAGCCCTTTGAGAAACGAGCAGTACTTC. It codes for CASSQGSPLRNEQYF.

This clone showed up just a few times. For the CDR3, the DNA is TGTGCCAGCACCCCTCTAGCCGATGAGCAGTTCTTC. Its protein is CASTPLADEQFF. This chain connects TRBV11-2 to TRBJ2-1; D possibly corresponds to TRBD2 (5 bases). Germline V gives CDR1 SGHAT, CDR2 FQNNGV. The CDR3 runs 12 residues. V lost 7 bases, J lost 8 bases, and 12 bases lay in between.

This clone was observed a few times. This CDR3 reads CASRPGFGGGRTDTQYF. CDR3 nucleotide sequence: TGTGCCAGCAGACCGGGGTTTGGCGGGGGCCGCACAGATACGCAGTATTTT. The chain couples TRBV2 to TRBJ2-3; D perhaps matches TRBD2 (7 bases). Germline assignment: CDR1 SNHLY and CDR2 FYNNEI. The CDR3 sequence is 17 residues long. V lost 6 bases, J lost 1 base, and 20 bases lay in between. Supplemented by reference TRBV2 and TRBJ2-3, the full variable domain reads EPEVTQTPSHQVTQMGQEVILRCVPISNHLYFYWYRQILGQKVEFLVSFYNNEISEKSEIFDDQFSVERPDGSNFTLKIRSTKLEDSAMYFCASRPGFGGGRTDTQYFGPGTRLTVL.

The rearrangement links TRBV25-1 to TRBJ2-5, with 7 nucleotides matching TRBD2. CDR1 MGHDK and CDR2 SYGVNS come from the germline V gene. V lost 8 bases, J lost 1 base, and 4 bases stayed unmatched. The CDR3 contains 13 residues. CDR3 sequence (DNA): TGTGCCAGCGGGGGGGTACTCCAAGAGACCCAGTACTTC. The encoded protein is CASGGVLQETQYF.

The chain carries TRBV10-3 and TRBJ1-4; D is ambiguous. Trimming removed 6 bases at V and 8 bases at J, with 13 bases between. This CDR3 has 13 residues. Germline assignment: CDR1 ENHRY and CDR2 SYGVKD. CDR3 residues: CAISEPRREKLFF. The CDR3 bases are TGTGCCATCAGCGAACCCCGGAGGGAAAAACTGTTTTTT.

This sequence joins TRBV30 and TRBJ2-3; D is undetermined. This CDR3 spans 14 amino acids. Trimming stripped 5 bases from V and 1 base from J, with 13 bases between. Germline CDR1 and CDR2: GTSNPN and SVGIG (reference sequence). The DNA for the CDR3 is TGTGCCTGGGCCCGCCGTGGGGGCACAGATACGCAGTATTTT. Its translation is CAWARRGGTDTQYF.

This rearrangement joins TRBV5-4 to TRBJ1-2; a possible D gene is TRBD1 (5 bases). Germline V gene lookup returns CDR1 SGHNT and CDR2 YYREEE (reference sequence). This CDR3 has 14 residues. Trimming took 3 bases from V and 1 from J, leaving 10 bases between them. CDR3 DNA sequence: TGTGCCAGCAGCTACAGGACCTTTAACTATGGCTACACCTTC. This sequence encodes CASSYRTFNYGYTF.

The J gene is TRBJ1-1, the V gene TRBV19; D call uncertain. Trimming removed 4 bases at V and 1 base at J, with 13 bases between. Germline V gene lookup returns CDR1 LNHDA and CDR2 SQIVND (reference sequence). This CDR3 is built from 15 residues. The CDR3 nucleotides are TGTGCCAGTAGTACGGCTCGACTTGCGAACACTGAAGCTTTCTTT. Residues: CASSTARLANTEAFF.

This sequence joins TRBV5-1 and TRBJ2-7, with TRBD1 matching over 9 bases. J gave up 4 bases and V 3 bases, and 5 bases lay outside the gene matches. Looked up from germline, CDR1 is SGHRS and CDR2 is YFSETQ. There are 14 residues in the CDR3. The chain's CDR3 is CASSWTGEIYEQYF. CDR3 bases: TGCGCCAGCAGCTGGACAGGGGAGATATACGAGCAGTACTTC. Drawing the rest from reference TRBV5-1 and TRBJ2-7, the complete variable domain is KAGVTQTPRYLIKTRGQQVTLSCSPISGHRSVSWYQQTPGQGLQFLFEYFSETQRNKGNFPGRFSGRQFSNSRSEMNVSTLELGDSALYLCASSWTGEIYEQYFGPGTRLTVT.

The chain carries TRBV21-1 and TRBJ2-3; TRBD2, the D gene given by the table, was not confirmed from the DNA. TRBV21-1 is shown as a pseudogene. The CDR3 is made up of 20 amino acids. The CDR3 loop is CASSKGPSLAALWCTDTQYF. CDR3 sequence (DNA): TGTGCCAGCAGCAAGGGCCCTTCACTAGCGGCACTTTGGTGCACAGATACGCAGTATTTT.

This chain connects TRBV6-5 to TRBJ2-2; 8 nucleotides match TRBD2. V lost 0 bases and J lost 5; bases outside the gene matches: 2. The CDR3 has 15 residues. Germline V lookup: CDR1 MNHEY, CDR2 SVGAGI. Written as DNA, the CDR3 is TGTGCCAGCAGTTACTCGGGACTAGGAACCGGGGAGCTGTTTTTT. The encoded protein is CASSYSGLGTGELFF.

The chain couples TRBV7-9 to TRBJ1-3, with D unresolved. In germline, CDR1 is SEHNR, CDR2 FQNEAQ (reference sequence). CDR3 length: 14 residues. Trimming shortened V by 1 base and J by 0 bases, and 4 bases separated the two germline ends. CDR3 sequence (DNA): TGTGCCAGCAGCTTAGAGGGCTCTGGAAACACCATATATTTT. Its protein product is CASSLEGSGNTIYF.

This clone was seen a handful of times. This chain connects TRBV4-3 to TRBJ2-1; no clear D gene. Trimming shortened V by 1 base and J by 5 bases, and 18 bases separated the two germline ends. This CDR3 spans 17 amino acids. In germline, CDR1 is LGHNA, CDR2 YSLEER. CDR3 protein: CASSQGPSGSRDNEQFF. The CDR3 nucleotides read TGCGCCAGCAGCCAAGGCCCCTCTGGGTCACGAGACAATGAGCAGTTCTTC.